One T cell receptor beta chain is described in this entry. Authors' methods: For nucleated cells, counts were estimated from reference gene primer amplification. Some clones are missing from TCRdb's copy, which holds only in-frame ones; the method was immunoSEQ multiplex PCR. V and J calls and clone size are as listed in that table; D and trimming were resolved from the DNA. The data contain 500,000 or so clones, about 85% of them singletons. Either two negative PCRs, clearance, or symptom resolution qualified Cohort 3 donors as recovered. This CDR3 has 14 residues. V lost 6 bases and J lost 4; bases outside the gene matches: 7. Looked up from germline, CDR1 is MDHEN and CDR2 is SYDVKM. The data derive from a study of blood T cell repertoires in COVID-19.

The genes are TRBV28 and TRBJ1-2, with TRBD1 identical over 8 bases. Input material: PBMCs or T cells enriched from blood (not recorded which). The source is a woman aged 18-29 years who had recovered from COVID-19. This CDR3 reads CASSPWTGPYGYTF. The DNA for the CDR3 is TGTGCCAGCAGCCCGTGGACAGGGCCCTATGGCTACACCTTC.